One sample yielded the 26 T cell receptor beta chains listed below, sequenced in a study of blood T cells in healthy people across ages. Then a second PCR, running roughly 7 to 12 cycles, was carried out with a sample-barcoded 5' primer and a J-beta primer mix. TCRdb passed the 5' RACE reads through MiXCR, listing each CDR3 protein once. The sample records fewer than 900,000 distinct CDR3 sequences, approximately 43% being singletons. Material for sequencing was blood. These receptors originate from a woman aged 60-75 years in good health.

This clonotype was detected a few times. The rearrangement links TRBV4-3 to TRBJ2-5; the D gene could be TRBD1 or TRBD2 (5 bases each). The CDR3 sequence is 15 residues long. Trimming shortened V by 3 bases and J by 5 bases, and 16 bases separated the two germline ends. Germline lookup yields CDR1 LGHNA and CDR2 YSLEER. The CDR3 region is CASSHSWQGRETQYF. For the CDR3, the DNA is TGCGCCAGCAGCCACTCGTGGCAGGGACGGGAGACCCAGTACTTC.

The chain is built from TRBV2 and TRBJ1-4, with D uncertain. V was shortened by 7 bases and J by 7 bases, with 13 bases between the two germline ends. This CDR3 contains 13 residues. The germline CDR1 and CDR2 sequences are SNHLY and FYNNEI. Here the CDR3 reads CASKAGPSEKLFF. CDR3 nucleotides: TGTGCCAGCAAGGCAGGCCCTAGTGAAAAACTGTTTTTT.

V and J are TRBV2 and TRBJ2-1; TRBD2 agrees at 15 bases. The CDR3 runs 19 residues. V was clipped by 7 bases and J by 4 bases; unmatched bases: 14. Germline V gene data show CDR1 as SNHLY and CDR2 as FYNNEI. CDR3 loop: CASTTGLAGGRILYNEQFF. The CDR3 DNA reads as TGTGCCAGCACGACGGGACTAGCGGGGGGCCGGATCCTTTACAATGAGCAGTTCTTC.

This clonotype has a handful of counts. J is TRBJ2-5 and V is TRBV7-2; D not resolved. V lost 5 bases and J 4 bases, leaving 11 bases between the germline ends. CDR3 length: 13 residues. Germline values: CDR1 SGHTA, CDR2 FQGNSA. The CDR3 bases are TGTGCCAGCAGCCGAGGAAGCGTAGAGACCCAGTACTTC. This sequence encodes CASSRGSVETQYF.

The chain uses TRBV20-1 and TRBJ2-5; 7 nucleotides match TRBD2. The CDR3 is 19 amino acids. With 5 bases clipped from V and 5 bases from J, the junction kept 26 bases outside the gene matches. Germline CDR1 DFQATT, CDR2 SNEGSKA (reference sequence). The CDR3 loop is CSALPGVGLAATREETQYF. CDR3 nucleotides: TGCAGTGCTCTACCCGGCGTGGGTCTAGCGGCCACACGGGAGGAGACCCAGTACTTC.

Concerning this clonotype itself: Its ends do not fully match the called genes, so a read error is possible. The gene calls are TRBV7-9 and TRBJ2-7; D is uncertain. Germline V gene sequence: CDR1 SEHNR, CDR2 FQNEAQ (reference sequence). CDR3 size: 12 residues. This chain's CDR3 is CACSLAAYEQYF. The CDR3 DNA is TGTGCCTGCAGCTTAGCCGCTTACGAGCAGTACTTC.

This clonotype turned up a few times. The V gene is TRBV24-1, the J gene TRBJ2-7; 8 bases are shared with TRBD1. The trim removed 3 bases at V and 7 bases at J, leaving 13 bases unmatched. This CDR3 has 16 residues. CDR1 and CDR2 (germline): KGHDR, SFDVKD. In DNA form, the CDR3 reads TGTGCCACCAGTGATGGGACGGAGACAGGGGTCGGAGAGCAGTACTTC. It is translated as CATSDGTETGVGEQYF.

This clonotype has ten or more counts. This chain uses TRBV10-3 with TRBJ2-5; unclear D gene. The CDR3 runs to 14 residues. Germline CDR1 ENHRY, CDR2 SYGVKD. The V and J ends lost 3 bases and 5 bases respectively, with 13 bases between them. For the CDR3, the DNA is TGTGCCATCAGTGATGAGGTCGTAGAGGAGACCCAGTACTTC. This sequence encodes CAISDEVVEETQYF.

The V and J genes are TRBV12-3 or TRBV12-4 and TRBJ2-6; TRBD1 is a possible D gene (5 bases). V lost 7 bases and J 0 bases, leaving 13 bases between the germline ends. The CDR3 loop spans 16 amino acids. The CDR3, as DNA: TGTGCCAGCACCTTGGGGCACAGCTCTGGGGCCAACGTCCTGACTTTC. Its protein is CASTLGHSSGANVLTF.

About this clonotype itself: Just one base apart from a much larger clone, this may be a read error. The chain recombines TRBV20-1 with TRBJ1-5; possibly TRBD1 for D (5 bases). Germline-derived CDR1 and CDR2 are DFQATT and SNEGSKA (reference sequence). Trimming stripped 2 bases from V and 0 bases from J, with 14 bases between. The CDR3 spans 16 residues. The CDR3 DNA reads TGCAGTGCTAGAAGGTTGGGACGGGTTAGCAATCAGCCCCAGCATTTT. Encoded protein: CSARRLGRVSNQPQHF.

This chain connects TRBV20-1 to TRBJ2-3; 13 positions agree with TRBD2. Germline V gene lookup returns CDR1 DFQATT and CDR2 SNEGSKA (reference sequence). V lost 6 bases, J lost 4 bases, and 7 bases stayed unmatched. The CDR3 spans 15 residues. The DNA for the CDR3 is TGCAGTGCGGGGACTAGCGGGGTCCCAGCAGATACGCAGTATTTT. Amino acids: CSAGTSGVPADTQYF.

This chain links TRBV5-6 with TRBJ2-2, with D maybe TRBD1 (5 bases). Germline-derived CDR1 and CDR2 are SGHDT and YYEEEE. This CDR3 has 15 residues. V was pared by 1 base and J by 3 bases, with 10 bases between. The CDR3 region is CASSLFTRDTGELFF. The CDR3 DNA reads as TGTGCCAGCAGCTTGTTTACCAGGGACACCGGGGAGCTGTTTTTT.

The sample holds a few counts of this clonotype. V and J are TRBV3-1 and TRBJ2-4; D perhaps matches TRBD2 (7 bases). With 4 bases removed from V and 1 base from J, the gap between germline ends came to 11 bases. Germline CDR1 reads LGHDT; CDR2 reads YNNKEL (reference sequence). The CDR3 loop spans 15 amino acids. Here the CDR3 reads CASSLAGAAKNIQYF. As DNA, the CDR3 is TGTGCCAGCAGCCTGGCGGGGGCGGCCAAAAACATTCAGTACTTC.

This clonotype came up a few times. The chain combines TRBV12-3 or TRBV12-4 with TRBJ2-4; the D call may be TRBD1 or TRBD2 (6 bases each). The CDR3 covers 12 residues. Trimming took off 4 bases at V and 11 bases at J, with 12 bases between the two ends. The CDR3 DNA is TGTGCCAGCAGTTCTGACAGGAGGGTTCAGTACTTC. It is translated as CASSSDRRVQYF.

The chain is built from TRBV7-2 and TRBJ2-3; TRBD1 is a possible D gene (6 bases). The CDR3 has 16 residues. Deletions cut 2 bases from V and 10 bases from J, with 22 bases between. Germline V CDR1 and CDR2: SGHTA, FQGNSA. For the CDR3, the DNA is TGTGCCAGCAGCTTACCAGGGGCTACCCCCTTGTCTGCGCAGTATTTT. Its translation is CASSLPGATPLSAQYF.

The gene calls are TRBV6-5 and TRBJ1-2, with 7 positions matching TRBD1. V lost 6 bases, J lost 3 bases, and 10 bases stayed unmatched. CDR1 MNHEY and CDR2 SVGAGI come from the germline V gene. The CDR3 sequence is 15 residues long. CDR3 protein: CASRTDRDRDYGYTF. CDR3 bases: TGTGCCAGCAGGACCGACCGGGACAGAGACTATGGCTACACCTTC.

Only a few counts were recorded for this clonotype. The V call is TRBV6-2 or TRBV6-3, the J call TRBJ2-5; 7 nucleotides line up with TRBD2. Looked up from germline, CDR1 is MNHEY and CDR2 is SVGEGT. V dropped 2 bases and J dropped 2; count of bases not matched to a gene: 5. The CDR3 contains 15 residues. The CDR3: CASSYGRGLQETQYF. DNA for the CDR3: TGTGCCAGCAGTTACGGGAGGGGACTGCAAGAGACCCAGTACTTC.

This clonotype was seen more than once but under ten times. The chain couples TRBV20-1 to TRBJ2-5; 8 bases are shared with TRBD2. Germline V gene lookup returns CDR1 DFQATT and CDR2 SNEGSKA (reference sequence). Losses at the gene ends were 0 bases for V and 1 base for J; bases not matched to a gene: 7. This CDR3 is 16 amino acids long. The CDR3 here is CSARDRRTSFQETQYF. The CDR3 DNA is TGCAGTGCTAGAGATCGGCGGACTAGCTTCCAAGAGACCCAGTACTTC.

This sequence joins TRBV7-9 and TRBJ2-5; perhaps TRBD1 as D (6 bases). CDR1 and CDR2 from the germline V gene are SEHNR and FQNEAQ (reference sequence). The germline V and J ends were trimmed by 1 base and 4 bases, with 10 bases remaining between them. This CDR3 contains 14 residues. CDR3 coding DNA: TGTGCCAGCAGCTTAGACGGCAGGGGAGAGACCCAGTACTTC. Its protein product is CASSLDGRGETQYF.

Many counts were recorded for this clonotype. The V call is TRBV20-1, the J call TRBJ2-3; the D call may be TRBD1 or TRBD2 (5 bases each). This CDR3 comprises 11 residues. CDR1 and CDR2 (germline): DFQATT, SNEGSKA (reference sequence). V lost 2 bases to trimming and J lost 6 bases, with 6 bases between them. The CDR3 region has the DNA TGCAGTGCTAGATGGGGGGATACGCAGTATTTT. Translation gives CSARWGDTQYF.

Details on this clonotype: The junction does not match germline at one end; this may be a read error. The genes are TRBV25-1 and TRBJ2-1, with D perhaps TRBD2 (6 bases). The CDR3 spans 14 residues. CDR1 and CDR2 (germline): MGHDK, SYGVNS. The CDR3 protein is CASRRAGLNNERFF. In nucleotides, the CDR3 is TGTGCCAGCAGACGTGCGGGGCTGAACAATGAGCGGTTCTTC.

In its sample, this clonotype was seen once. The J gene is TRBJ2-1, the V gene TRBV7-7; D is ambiguous. CDR3 length equals 15 residues. Trimming removed 5 bases at V and 0 bases at J, with 11 bases between. Germline assignment: CDR1 SSHAT and CDR2 FNYEAQ (reference sequence). The DNA of the CDR3 is TGTGCCAGCAGCCCGAGAGTCATCTCCTACAATGAGCAGTTCTTC. This sequence encodes CASSPRVISYNEQFF. Full variable domain (remainder filled in from reference TRBV7-7 and TRBJ2-1): GAGVSQSPRYKVTKRGQDVTLRCDPISSHATLYWYQQALGQGPEFLTYFNYEAQPDKSGLPSDRFSAERPEGSISTLTIQRTEQRDSAMYRCASSPRVISYNEQFFGPGTRLTVL.

This CDR3 is CASSEARSSFYNEQFF. The DNA of the CDR3 is TGTGCCAGCAGTGAAGCGCGCAGCAGCTTTTACAATGAGCAGTTCTTC. This chain joins TRBV2 and TRBJ2-1, with D unclear. V was shortened by 0 bases and J by 4 bases, with 13 bases between the two germline ends. The CDR3 length is 16 residues. Germline lookup yields CDR1 SNHLY and CDR2 FYNNEI.

This rearrangement joins TRBV5-1 to TRBJ2-7, with 9 positions matching TRBD2. The J call may be in error: the DNA end matches TRBJ2-5 better. CDR3 size: 15 residues. CDR1 is SGHRS, CDR2 YFSETQ, per germline. The CDR3 coding sequence is TGCGCCAGCAGCTTGGACGGGACTAGCATGGAGACCCAGTACTTC. Amino acids: CASSLDGTSMETQYF.

This chain uses TRBV9 with TRBJ2-7; either TRBD1 or TRBD2 may fit D (7 bases each). V was cut by 7 bases and J by 0 bases, with 17 bases left in between. This CDR3 comprises 15 residues. From germline, CDR1 is SGDLS and CDR2 YYNGEE. CDR3 loop: CASSQGGEYSYEQYF. In DNA form, the CDR3 reads TGTGCCAGCTCCCAGGGGGGGGAATACTCCTACGAGCAGTACTTC.

This chain connects TRBV5-1 to TRBJ2-7, with 7 bases matching TRBD2. Germline V gene sequence: CDR1 SGHRS, CDR2 YFSETQ. V gave up 3 bases and J gave up 3 bases; unmatched junction bases: 9. The length of the CDR3 is 15 residues. The CDR3 reads CASSYSSGTNYEQYF. CDR3 sequence (DNA): TGCGCCAGCAGCTACTCCTCCGGGACTAACTACGAGCAGTACTTC.